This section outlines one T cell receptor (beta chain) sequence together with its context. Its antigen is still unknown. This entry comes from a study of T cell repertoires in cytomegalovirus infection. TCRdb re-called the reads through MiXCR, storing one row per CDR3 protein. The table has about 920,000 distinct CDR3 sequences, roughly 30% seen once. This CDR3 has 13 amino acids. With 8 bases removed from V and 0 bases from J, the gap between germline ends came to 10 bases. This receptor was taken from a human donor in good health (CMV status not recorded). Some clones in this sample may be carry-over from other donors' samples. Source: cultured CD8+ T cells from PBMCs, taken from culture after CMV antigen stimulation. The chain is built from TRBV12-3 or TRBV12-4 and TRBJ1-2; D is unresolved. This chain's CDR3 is CASGLSPNYGYTF. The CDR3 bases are TGTGCCAGCGGCCTGTCGCCTAACTATGGCTACACCTTC.